This TCR beta chain was profiled in a study of T-cell memory formation after mild COVID-19. Study at large: TCR clusters were mostly confined to one donor each. General study points: Clones that shrank (day 15 to 85) were balanced CD4/CD8, whereas later expanders leaned CD4+.

TCRdb itself ran the 5' RACE reads through MiXCR, one entry per CDR3 protein. This sample has fewer than 350,000 distinct CDR3 sequences, with roughly 18% found just once. The CDR3 spans 14 residues. Germline assignment: CDR1 SGHAT and CDR2 FQNNGV. V was clipped by 5 bases and J by 3 bases, with 14 bases between them. The sample holds a few counts of this clonotype. Its antigen is as yet unknown. The sample taken for sequencing was PBMCs or a T cell subset sorted from them (not recorded which). This sequence was found in a man aged 18 to 29 who had mild COVID-19 (a few samples of this study predate the infection). Cell type and time point are not known. The chain has TRBV11-2 and TRBJ2-7; D uncertain. CDR3 sequence (DNA): TGTGCCAGCAGCCCCATTCGCTCAAACTACGAGCAGTACTTC. This translates into CASSPIRSNYEQYF.